Listed below are T cell receptor beta chains from one sample, sequenced in a study of T-cell memory formation after mild COVID-19. TCRdb called the 5' RACE reads again in MiXCR, with one record for every CDR3 protein. The sample lists 500,000 to 650,000 distinct CDR3 sequences, about 20% occurring once. Sample: PBMCs or a T cell subset sorted from them (not recorded which). Receptors were obtained from an adult woman who had mild COVID-19 (a few samples of this study predate the infection). Cell type and time point are not known. The CDR3 runs from the conserved cysteine through the conserved F or W. The D gene is left open where the match is weak. Size is stated for part of the rows, as once, few or many counts, or as a class when the clone is expanded.

CDR3: CASSQERGTYEQYF
DNA: TGTGCCAGCAGCCAAGAACGAGGAACCTACGAGCAGTACTTC
size: .
J: TRBJ2-7
D: .
V: TRBV4-2

CDR3: CATSRAAAKETQYF
DNA: TGTGCCACCAGCAGAGCAGCGGCTAAAGAGACCCAGTACTTC
size: .
J: TRBJ2-5
D: .
V: TRBV15

CDR3: CSARDPTDLSLHF
DNA: TGCAGTGCTAGAGATCCGACGGATCTATCCCTCCACTTT
size: many
J: TRBJ1-6
D: .
V: TRBV20-1

CDR3: CASSYSDRAATEAFF
DNA: TGTGCCAGCAGTTACTCTGATAGGGCGGCCACTGAAGCTTTCTTT
size: .
J: TRBJ1-1
D: .
V: TRBV6-5

CDR3: CASSWDPNTGELFF
DNA: TGTGCCAGCAGCTGGGACCCGAACACCGGGGAGCTGTTTTTT
size: few
J: TRBJ2-2
D: .
V: TRBV7-6

CDR3: CASSERRGIETQYF
DNA: TGTGCCAGCAGTGAGAGACGTGGGATCGAGACCCAGTACTTC
size: few
J: TRBJ2-5
D: .
V: TRBV2

CDR3: CASSTGRSGELFF
DNA: TGCGCCAGCAGCACAGGGAGGAGCGGGGAGCTGTTTTTT
size: .
J: TRBJ2-2
D: .
V: TRBV5-1

CDR3: CASSSLGQAYEQYF
DNA: TGTGCCAGCTCATCCTTGGGACAGGCCTACGAGCAGTACTTC
size: few
J: TRBJ2-7
D: TRBD1
V: TRBV18

CDR3: CASSSGQGAGYEQFF
DNA: TGTGCCAGCAGCTCAGGACAGGGGGCCGGTTATGAGCAGTTCTTC
size: .
J: TRBJ2-1
D: TRBD1
V: TRBV11-3

CDR3: CASSYGVLAATGELFF
DNA: TGTGCCAGCAGTTATGGGGTGCTAGCGGCTACCGGGGAGCTGTTTTTT
size: .
J: TRBJ2-2
D: TRBD2
V: TRBV6-2/TRBV6-3

CDR3: CASSRSGTSPTGELFF
DNA: TGCGCCAGCAGCCGATCCGGGACTAGTCCCACCGGGGAGCTGTTTTTT
size: few
J: TRBJ2-2
D: TRBD2
V: TRBV4-1

CDR3: CSARDRRAHLEKLFF
DNA: TGCAGTGCTAGAGATAGGAGGGCTCACCTTGAAAAACTGTTTTTT
size: .
J: TRBJ1-4
D: .
V: TRBV20-1

CDR3: CASSLSQGVDEQYF
DNA: TGTGCCAGCAGCTTATCTCAGGGAGTGGACGAGCAGTACTTC
size: few
J: TRBJ2-7
D: .
V: TRBV7-6

CDR3: CASSQGVGGEAFF
DNA: TGTGCCAGCAGCCAAGGGGTTGGGGGGGAAGCTTTCTTT
size: few
J: TRBJ1-1
D: .
V: TRBV3-1

CDR3: CASSLGQGGGQPQHF
DNA: TGTGCCAGCAGCTTAGGGCAGGGAGGGGGTCAGCCCCAGCATTTT
size: many
J: TRBJ1-5
D: .
V: TRBV7-6

CDR3: CSVGGELGRTGELFF
DNA: TGCAGCGTTGGTGGGGAACTCGGCCGCACCGGGGAGCTGTTTTTT
size: .
J: TRBJ2-2
D: .
V: TRBV29-1

CDR3: CASSQVWGRLAEAFF
DNA: TGCGCCAGCAGCCAAGTCTGGGGGCGCCTCGCTGAAGCTTTCTTT
size: .
J: TRBJ1-1
D: .
V: TRBV4-1

CDR3: CASSHRRGSAYNEQFF
DNA: TGTGCCAGCAGCCACCGACGAGGTAGCGCATACAATGAGCAGTTCTTC
size: .
J: TRBJ2-1
D: .
V: TRBV7-8

CDR3: CASRDDAGYTF
DNA: TGCGCCAGCAGGGATGATGCGGGCTACACCTTC
size: few
J: TRBJ1-2
D: .
V: TRBV5-1

CDR3: CASSLGSTYGDEQYF
DNA: TGTGCCAGCAGCTTGGGTTCGACCTATGGGGACGAGCAGTACTTC
size: .
J: TRBJ2-7
D: .
V: TRBV13

CDR3: CASSRYSGEGNNEQFF
DNA: TGTGCCAGCAGCCGGTATAGCGGGGAGGGGAACAATGAGCAGTTCTTC
size: .
J: TRBJ2-1
D: TRBD2
V: TRBV3-1

CDR3: CASAPAGIAQYNEQFF
DNA: TGCGCCAGCGCCCCGGCCGGGATAGCGCAGTACAATGAGCAGTTCTTC
size: few
J: TRBJ2-1
D: .
V: TRBV5-1

CDR3: CASSLSSGTGINEQFF
DNA: TGTGCCAGCAGCTTGTCTTCCGGGACAGGGATCAATGAGCAGTTCTTC
size: many
J: TRBJ2-1
D: TRBD1
V: TRBV5-5